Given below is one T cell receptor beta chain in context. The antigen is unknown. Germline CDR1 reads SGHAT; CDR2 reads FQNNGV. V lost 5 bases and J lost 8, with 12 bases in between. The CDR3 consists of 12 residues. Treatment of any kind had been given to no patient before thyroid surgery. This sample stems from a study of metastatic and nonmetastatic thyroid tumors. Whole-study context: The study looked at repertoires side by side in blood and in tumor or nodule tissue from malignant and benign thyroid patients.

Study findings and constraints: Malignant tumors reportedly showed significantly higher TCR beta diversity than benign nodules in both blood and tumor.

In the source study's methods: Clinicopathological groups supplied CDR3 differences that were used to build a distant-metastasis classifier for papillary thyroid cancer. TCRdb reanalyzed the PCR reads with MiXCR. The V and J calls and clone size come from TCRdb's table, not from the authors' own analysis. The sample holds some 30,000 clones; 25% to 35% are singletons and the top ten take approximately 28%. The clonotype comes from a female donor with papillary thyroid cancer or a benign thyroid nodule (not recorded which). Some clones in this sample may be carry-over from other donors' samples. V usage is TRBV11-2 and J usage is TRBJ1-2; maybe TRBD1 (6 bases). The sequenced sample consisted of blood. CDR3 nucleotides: TGTGCCAGCAGCCCCAACAGGGTCGGCTACACCTTC. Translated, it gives CASSPNRVGYTF.